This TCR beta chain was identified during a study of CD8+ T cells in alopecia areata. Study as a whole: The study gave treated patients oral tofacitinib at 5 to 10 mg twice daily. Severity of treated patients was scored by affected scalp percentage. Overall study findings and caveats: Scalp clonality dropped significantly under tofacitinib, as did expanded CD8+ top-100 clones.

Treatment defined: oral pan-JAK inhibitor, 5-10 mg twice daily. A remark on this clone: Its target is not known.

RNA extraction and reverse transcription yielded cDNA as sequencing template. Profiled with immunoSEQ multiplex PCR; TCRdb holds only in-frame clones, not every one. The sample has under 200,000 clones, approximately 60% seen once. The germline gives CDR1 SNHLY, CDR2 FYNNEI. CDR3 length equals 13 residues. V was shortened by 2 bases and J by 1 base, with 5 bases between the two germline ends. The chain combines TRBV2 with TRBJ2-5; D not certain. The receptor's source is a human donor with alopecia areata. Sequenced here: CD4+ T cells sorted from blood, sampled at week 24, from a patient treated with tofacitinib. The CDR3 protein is CASSETLQETQYF. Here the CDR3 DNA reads TGTGCCAGCAGTGAAACCCTCCAAGAGACCCAGTACTTC.